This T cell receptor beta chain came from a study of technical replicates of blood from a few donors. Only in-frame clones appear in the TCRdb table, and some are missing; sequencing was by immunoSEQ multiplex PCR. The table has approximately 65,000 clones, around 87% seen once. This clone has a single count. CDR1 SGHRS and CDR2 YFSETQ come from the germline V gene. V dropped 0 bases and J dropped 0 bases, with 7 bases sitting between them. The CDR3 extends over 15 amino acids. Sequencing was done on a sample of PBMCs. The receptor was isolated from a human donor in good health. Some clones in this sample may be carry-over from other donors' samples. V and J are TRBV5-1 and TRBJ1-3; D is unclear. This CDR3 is CASSLVADSGNTIYF. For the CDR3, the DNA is TGCGCCAGCAGCTTGGTAGCAGACTCTGGAAACACCATATATTTT.